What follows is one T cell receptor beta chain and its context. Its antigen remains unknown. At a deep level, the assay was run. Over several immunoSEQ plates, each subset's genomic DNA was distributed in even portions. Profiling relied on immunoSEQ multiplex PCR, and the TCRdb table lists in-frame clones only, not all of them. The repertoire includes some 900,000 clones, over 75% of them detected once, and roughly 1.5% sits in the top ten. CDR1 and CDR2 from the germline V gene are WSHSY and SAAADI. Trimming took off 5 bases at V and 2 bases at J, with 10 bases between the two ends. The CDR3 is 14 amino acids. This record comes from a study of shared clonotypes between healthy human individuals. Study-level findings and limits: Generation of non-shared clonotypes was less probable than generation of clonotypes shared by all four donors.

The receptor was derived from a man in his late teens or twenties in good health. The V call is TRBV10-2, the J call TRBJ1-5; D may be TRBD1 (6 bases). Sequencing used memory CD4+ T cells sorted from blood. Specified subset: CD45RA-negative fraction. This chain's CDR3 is CASSTGYGNQPQHF. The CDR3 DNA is TGCGCCAGCAGTACAGGGTACGGCAATCAGCCCCAGCATTTT.